Detailed here is one T cell receptor (beta chain). The antigen remains unidentified. The data were obtained in a study of beta chain features in type 1 diabetes. Study findings and constraints: The question of HLA type influencing TCRB rearrangement was one that remained unresolved here.

The study reverse transcribed the entire isolated RNA, so it sequenced expressed TCRB transcripts. An average of about 3.5 million reads was obtained for naive, central memory and regulatory T cell samples. Assay used: immunoSEQ multiplex PCR; TCRdb lists only in-frame clones, some missing. The sample holds about 450,000 clones, 9.5% to 12% seen once. The sequencing input was naive CD4+ T cells from blood. This TCR was recovered from a woman aged 18 to 35 in good health.

CDR3 coding DNA: TGTGCCAGCAGCCTCGCCGGGGGTGAGCAGTTCTTC. Translating gives CASSLAGGEQFF. The genes are TRBV7-3 and TRBJ2-1; possible D gene TRBD2, 6 bases. Germline CDR1 SGHTA, CDR2 FQGTGA. V was clipped by 5 bases and J by 9 bases, with 11 bases between them. The CDR3 spans 12 residues.